This T cell receptor (beta chain) comes out of a study of Ad26.COV2.S vaccination and SARS-CoV-2 variants. Whole-study context: Intramuscular Ad26.COV2.S at 5x10^10 or 1x10^11 viral particles.

Noted treatment: over 15 received Ad26.COV2.S at low or high dose, single or two shots; 5 received placebo; per-sample allocation not given. Vaccine and placebo recipients were sampled on day 63 after the first injection. CDR1 and CDR2 (germline): LGHNA, YNFKEQ. The CDR3 consists of 15 residues. Trimming cost V 0 bases and J 6 bases, with 14 bases left between them. Method: immunoSEQ multiplex PCR; TCRdb's copy keeps in-frame clones and lacks some. This table holds hundreds of thousands of clones, roughly 90% found once. This clone has just a few counts. V usage is TRBV4-2 and J usage is TRBJ1-2; TRBD1 might be the D (5 bases). The source was peripheral blood, collected in a trial of Ad26.COV2.S vaccine versus placebo. This clonotype was sampled from a person between 18 and 60 years old who received the Ad26.COV2.S COVID-19 vaccine or a placebo. Here the CDR3 reads CASSQDGAGWDGYTF. CDR3 bases: TGTGCCAGCAGCCAAGATGGGGCAGGGTGGGATGGCTACACCTTC.